This T cell receptor beta chain appears in the sequencing data of a study of blood T cell repertoires in COVID-19. Libraries were prepared by immunoSEQ multiplex PCR; TCRdb keeps only in-frame clonotypes and omits some of them. The top ten hold about 10% of the sample, which has approximately 120,000 clones, 81% seen once. Germline CDR1 is SGHDN and CDR2 is FVKESK. V lost 0 bases to trimming and J lost 7 bases, with 10 bases between them. CDR3 size: 15 residues. This chain uses TRBV14 with TRBJ1-6; D remains unclear. The sequence was collected from a human donor in a cohort sampled during active COVID-19. The material sequenced was peripheral blood. The CDR3 coding sequence is TGTGCCAGCAGCCAAGATTATACCGAGAATTCACCCCTCCACTTT. Encoded protein: CASSQDYTENSPLHF.